This TCR beta chain was sequenced in a study of shared clonotypes between healthy human individuals. General study results and limits: In general, naive subsets displayed greater estimated richness than memory subsets did. The genetic and exposure-history diversity represented was limited by few donors.

Assay execution proceeded at the deep level. This table comes from immunoSEQ multiplex PCR, and its TCRdb copy is limited to in-frame clones, with some not included. The sample lists about 600,000 clones, 95% to 98% occurring once. Terminally differentiated effector memory CD45RA+ cells were left out of the naive CD8 fraction, which was CD45RO-negative and positively selected for CCR7. Of note for this clone: Its antigen remains unidentified.

After removal of 2 bases from V and 0 bases from J, the junction contained 4 bases not matched to a gene. Germline V gives CDR1 GTSNPN, CDR2 SVGIG (reference sequence). CDR3 length equals 15 residues. This TCR came from a man younger than 40 in good health. The chain has TRBV30 and TRBJ1-5; 7 bases map to TRBD1. Specimen: naive CD8+ T cells sorted from blood. Here the CDR3 reads CAWSLGTDSNQPQHF. DNA for the CDR3: TGTGCCTGGAGTCTAGGGACAGATAGCAATCAGCCCCAGCATTTT.